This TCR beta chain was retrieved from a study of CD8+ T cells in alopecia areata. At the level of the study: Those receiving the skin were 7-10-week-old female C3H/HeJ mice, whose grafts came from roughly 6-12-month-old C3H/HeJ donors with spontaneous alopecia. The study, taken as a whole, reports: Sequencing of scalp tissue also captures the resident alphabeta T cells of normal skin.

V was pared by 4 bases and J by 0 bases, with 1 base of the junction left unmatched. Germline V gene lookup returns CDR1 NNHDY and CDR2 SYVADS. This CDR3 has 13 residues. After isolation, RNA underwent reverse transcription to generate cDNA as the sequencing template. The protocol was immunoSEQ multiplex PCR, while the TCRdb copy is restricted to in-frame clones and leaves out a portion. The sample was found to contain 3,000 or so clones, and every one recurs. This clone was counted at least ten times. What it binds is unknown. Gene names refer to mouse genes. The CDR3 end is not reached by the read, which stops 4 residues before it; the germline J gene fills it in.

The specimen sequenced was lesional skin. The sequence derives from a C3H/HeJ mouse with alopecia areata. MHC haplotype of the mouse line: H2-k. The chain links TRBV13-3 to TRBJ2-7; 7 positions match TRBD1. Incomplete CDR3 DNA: TGTGCCAGCAGTTGGGACAGCTCCTAT. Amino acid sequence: CASSWDSSY. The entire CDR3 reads CASSWDSSYEQYF.